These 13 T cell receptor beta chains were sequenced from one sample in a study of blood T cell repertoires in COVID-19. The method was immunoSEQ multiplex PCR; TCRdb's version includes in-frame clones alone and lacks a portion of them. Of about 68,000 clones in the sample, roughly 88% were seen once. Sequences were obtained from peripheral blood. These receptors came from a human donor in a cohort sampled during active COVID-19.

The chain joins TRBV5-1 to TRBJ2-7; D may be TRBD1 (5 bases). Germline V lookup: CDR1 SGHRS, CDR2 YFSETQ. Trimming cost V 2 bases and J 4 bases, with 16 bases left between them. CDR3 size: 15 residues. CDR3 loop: CASSLGAKGSYEQYF. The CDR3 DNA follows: TGCGCCAGCAGCTTAGGGGCGAAGGGGTCATACGAGCAGTACTTC.

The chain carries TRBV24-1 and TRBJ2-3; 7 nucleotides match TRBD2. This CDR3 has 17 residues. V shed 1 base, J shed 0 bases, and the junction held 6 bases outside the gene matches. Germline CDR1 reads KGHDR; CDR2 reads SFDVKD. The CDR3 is CATSDFAGTTSTDTQYF. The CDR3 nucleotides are TGTGCCACCAGTGATTTTGCCGGGACTACCAGCACAGATACGCAGTATTTT.

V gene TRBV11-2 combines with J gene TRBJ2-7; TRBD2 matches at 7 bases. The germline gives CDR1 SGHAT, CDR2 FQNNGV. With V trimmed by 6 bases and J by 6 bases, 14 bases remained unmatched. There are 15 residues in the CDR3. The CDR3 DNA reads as TGTGCCAGCAGATTATTCGGGGGACTACGTTCCGAGCAGTACTTC. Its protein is CASRLFGGLRSEQYF.

CDR3 DNA: TGCGCCAGCAGCTTTCAGGCAGGGGGCGGGACCGGGGAGCTGTTTTTT. This translates into CASSFQAGGGTGELFF. V is TRBV4-1 and J is TRBJ2-2, with 8 bases aligning to TRBD1. From germline, CDR1 is MGHRA and CDR2 YSYEKL. The ends lost 5 bases at V and 5 bases at J; junction bases unmatched: 10. This CDR3 contains 16 residues.

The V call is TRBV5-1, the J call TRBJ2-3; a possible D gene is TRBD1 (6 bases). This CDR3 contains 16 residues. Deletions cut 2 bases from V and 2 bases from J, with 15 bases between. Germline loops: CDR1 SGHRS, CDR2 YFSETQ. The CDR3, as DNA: TGCGCCAGCAGCTTTGGGTATCAGGGGCCCACAGATACGCAGTATTTT. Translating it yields CASSFGYQGPTDTQYF. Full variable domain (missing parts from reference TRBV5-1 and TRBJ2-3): KAGVTQTPRYLIKTRGQQVTLSCSPISGHRSVSWYQQTPGQGLQFLFEYFSETQRNKGNFPGRFSGRQFSNSRSEMNVSTLELGDSALYLCASSFGYQGPTDTQYFGPGTRLTVL.

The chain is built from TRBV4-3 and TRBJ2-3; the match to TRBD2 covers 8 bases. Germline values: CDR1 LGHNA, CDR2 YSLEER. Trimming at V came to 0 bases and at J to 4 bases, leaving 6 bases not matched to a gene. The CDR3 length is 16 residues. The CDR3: CASSQDGTSGPDTQYF. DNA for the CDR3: TGCGCCAGCAGCCAAGACGGGACTAGTGGGCCAGATACGCAGTATTTT.

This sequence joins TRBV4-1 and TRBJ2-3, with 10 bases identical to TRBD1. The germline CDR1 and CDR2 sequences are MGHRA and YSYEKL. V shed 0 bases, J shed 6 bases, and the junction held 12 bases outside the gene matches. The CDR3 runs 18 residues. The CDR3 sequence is CASSQEPGGTGVWDTQYF. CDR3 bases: TGCGCCAGCAGCCAAGAACCTGGCGGGACAGGGGTATGGGATACGCAGTATTTT.

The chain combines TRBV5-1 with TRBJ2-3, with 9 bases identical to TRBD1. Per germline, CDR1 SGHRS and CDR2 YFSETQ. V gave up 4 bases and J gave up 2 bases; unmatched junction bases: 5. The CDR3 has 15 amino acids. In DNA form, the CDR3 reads TGCGCCAGCAGCACGGGGACAGGGAACACAGATACGCAGTATTTT. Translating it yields CASSTGTGNTDTQYF.

In DNA form, the CDR3 reads TGTGCCAGCAGCCCAATACAGGGGGCAGGCGAGCAGTACTTC. Protein: CASSPIQGAGEQYF. The J gene is TRBJ2-7, the V gene TRBV11-2, with 9 bases lining up with TRBD1. The CDR3 covers 14 residues. V gave up 5 bases and J gave up 6 bases; unmatched junction bases: 8. Germline lookup yields CDR1 SGHAT and CDR2 FQNNGV.

The CDR3 spells CASSLAGGYGYTF. The DNA of the CDR3 is TGTGCCAGCAGCTTGGCAGGAGGATATGGCTACACCTTC. The rearrangement uses TRBV5-5 and TRBJ1-2; D ambiguous. The CDR3 totals 13 residues. CDR1 and CDR2 (germline): SGHKS, YYEKEE (reference sequence). Trimming left V 0 bases short and J 5 bases short, with 8 bases between.

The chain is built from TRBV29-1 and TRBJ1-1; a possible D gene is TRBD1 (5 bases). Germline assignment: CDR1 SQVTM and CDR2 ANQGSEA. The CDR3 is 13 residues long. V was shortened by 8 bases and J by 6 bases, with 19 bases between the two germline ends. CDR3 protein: CSTAGQATAEAFF. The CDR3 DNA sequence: TGCAGCACCGCGGGGCAGGCAACGGCTGAAGCTTTCTTT.

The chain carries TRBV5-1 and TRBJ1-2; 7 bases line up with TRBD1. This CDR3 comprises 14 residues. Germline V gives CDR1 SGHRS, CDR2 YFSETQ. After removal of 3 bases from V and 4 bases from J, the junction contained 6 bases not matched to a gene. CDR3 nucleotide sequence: TGCGCCAGCAGCTCCGAGGGGGCCCTCTATGGCTACACCTTC. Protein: CASSSEGALYGYTF.

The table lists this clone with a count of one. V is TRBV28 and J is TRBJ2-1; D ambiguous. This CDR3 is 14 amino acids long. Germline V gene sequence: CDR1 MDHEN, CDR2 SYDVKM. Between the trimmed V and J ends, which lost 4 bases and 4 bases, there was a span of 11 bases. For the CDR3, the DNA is TGTGCCAGCAGTTCTGCCTCTGAGTACAATGAGCAGTTCTTC. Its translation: CASSSASEYNEQFF.